The 25 T cell receptor beta chains below were found in one sample sequenced in a study of blood T cell repertoires in COVID-19. TCRdb's copy holds only in-frame clones and misses some; the assay was immunoSEQ multiplex PCR. The table lists approximately 90,000 clones, 75% to 90% of them singletons. Material: peripheral blood. All receptors derive from a woman at least 80 years old with active or convalescent COVID-19.

On this clone: The junction shows a germline mismatch at one end, possibly a read error. V and J are TRBV7-9 and TRBJ1-6; no definite D call. CDR3 length: 16 amino acids. Germline CDR1 is SEHNR and CDR2 is FQNEAQ (reference sequence). CDR3 DNA: TGTGCCAGCACCTTATCCGGGAGCTCCTATAATTCACCCCTCCACTTT. Protein sequence: CASTLSGSSYNSPLHF.

The chain is built from TRBV11-3 and TRBJ2-7; weak D call: TRBD1 (6 bases). CDR1 is SGHNT, CDR2 YENEEA, per germline. The CDR3 covers 14 residues. Trimming took off 5 bases at V and 4 bases at J, with 15 bases between the two ends. In DNA, the CDR3 is TGTGCCAGCAGCCCCCCCACAGGGCATTACGAGCAGTACTTC. This gives the protein CASSPPTGHYEQYF.

To note about this clone: A junction boundary mismatches the germline segment, possibly from a read error. The V gene is TRBV2, the J gene TRBJ2-5; D is possibly TRBD2 (5 bases). Germline CDR1 SNHLY, CDR2 FYNNEI. The CDR3 runs to 15 residues. CDR3 DNA: TGTGCCAGCAGCGAAGACAACGTAAAGGAGGCGACCCAGTACTTC. Protein product: CASSEDNVKEATQYF.

The sample holds a few counts of this clone. This sequence joins TRBV4-3 and TRBJ1-2; TRBD1 might be the D (5 bases). The V gene lost 3 bases and the J gene lost 6 bases, with 17 bases spanning the gap. The CDR3 runs 15 residues. CDR1 LGHNA and CDR2 YSLEER come from the germline V gene. DNA of the CDR3: TGCGCCAGCAGCCATGGTCCCGCGGGGGGTAATGGCTACACCTTC. Translation gives CASSHGPAGGNGYTF.

The chain joins TRBV5-1 to TRBJ2-7, with TRBD1 matching 7 bases. CDR1 is SGHRS and CDR2 is YFSETQ in the germline V gene. The CDR3 contains 14 residues. The ends lost 6 bases at V and 2 bases at J; junction bases unmatched: 8. The CDR3 DNA sequence: TGCGCCAGCACCCCCCAGACAGGGACCTACGAGCAGTACTTC. Translation gives CASTPQTGTYEQYF.

The chain employs TRBV6-5 and TRBJ1-5, with TRBD1 matching 10 bases. CDR3 length: 14 residues. Germline-derived CDR1 and CDR2 are MNHEY and SVGAGI. Trimming at V came to 6 bases and at J to 6 bases, leaving 5 bases not matched to a gene. CDR3: CASRIDRGRQPQHF. For the CDR3, the DNA is TGTGCCAGCAGGATCGACAGGGGGCGTCAGCCCCAGCATTTT.

The genes are TRBV5-1 and TRBJ1-5; a possible D gene is TRBD1 (6 bases). This CDR3 is built from 15 residues. Germline assignment: CDR1 SGHRS and CDR2 YFSETQ. The V end lost 5 bases, the J end lost 7 bases, and 19 bases lay between the germline ends. CDR3 nucleotides: TGCGCCAGCAGTCCACTCGGGGGGCCCGGGCAGCCCCAGCATTTT. Encoded protein: CASSPLGGPGQPQHF.

A word on this clone: Its ends do not fully match the called genes, so a read error is possible. The genes are TRBV6-5 and TRBJ1-3; D unresolved. The CDR3 has 15 residues. CDR1 and CDR2 (germline): MNHEY, SVGAGI. The CDR3 DNA is TGTGCCAGCAGTTACGATCCGGCAAGCGGAAGCACCATATATTTT. This sequence encodes CASSYDPASGSTIYF.

The V and J genes are TRBV6-5 and TRBJ1-4; D gene uncertain. The CDR3 contains 15 residues. Germline values: CDR1 MNHEY, CDR2 SVGAGI. V was cut by 8 bases and J by 1 base, with 14 bases left in between. This CDR3 reads CASGRARITNEKLFF. The CDR3 DNA reads TGTGCCAGCGGGAGGGCCCGTATAACTAATGAAAAACTGTTTTTT.

V usage is TRBV5-1 and J usage is TRBJ2-5, with 10 bases aligning to TRBD2. Germline CDR1 is SGHRS and CDR2 is YFSETQ. This CDR3 is built from 15 residues. V shed 3 bases and J 2 bases; nucleotides not matched to a gene: 4. This CDR3 is CASSSALAGQETQYF. CDR3 nucleotide sequence: TGCGCCAGCAGCTCGGCACTAGCGGGACAAGAGACCCAGTACTTC.

This chain joins TRBV3-1 (or the pseudogene TRBV3-2) and TRBJ1-6; 7 nucleotides match TRBD1. V was pared by 1 base and J by 10 bases, with 7 bases of the junction left unmatched. The length of the CDR3 is 15 residues. Looked up from germline, CDR1 is LGHDT and CDR2 is YNNKEL (reference sequence). The CDR3 bases are TGTGCCAGCAGCCAAGCCCGACAGGGCGGATCACCCCTCCACTTT. It is translated as CASSQARQGGSPLHF.

The genes are TRBV5-1 and TRBJ1-1; D possibly corresponds to TRBD1 (6 bases). V was cut by 1 base and J by 7 bases, with 17 bases left in between. In germline, CDR1 is SGHRS, CDR2 YFSETQ. CDR3 length: 15 amino acids. The chain's CDR3 is CASSLWDNQVGEAFF. The CDR3 DNA reads TGCGCCAGCAGCTTGTGGGACAATCAAGTGGGTGAAGCTTTCTTT.

This clone was seen a single time. The chain carries TRBV7-2 and TRBJ1-2; D is unresolved. The CDR3 has 13 residues. Germline values: CDR1 SGHTA, CDR2 FQGNSA. The V and J ends lost 5 bases and 4 bases respectively, with 11 bases between them. CDR3 loop: CASSGDMLYGYTF. The CDR3 DNA is TGTGCCAGCAGCGGCGACATGCTCTATGGCTACACCTTC.

This clone was recorded a few times. V is TRBV3-1 (or the pseudogene TRBV3-2) and J is TRBJ1-1; D is undetermined. The germline V gene has CDR1 LGHDT and CDR2 YNNKEL (reference sequence). Trimming shortened V by 4 bases and J by 5 bases, and 8 bases separated the two germline ends. CDR3 length: 12 residues. Here the CDR3 reads CASSLGVTEAFF. The CDR3, as DNA: TGTGCCAGCAGCCTCGGGGTTACTGAAGCTTTCTTT.

The chain joins TRBV2 to TRBJ2-7, with 11 bases aligning to TRBD2. Unmatched junction bases numbered 8, after V lost 7 bases and J lost 3 bases. This CDR3 region has 15 residues. The germline CDR1 and CDR2 sequences are SNHLY and FYNNEI. The CDR3 loop is CASKTGLAGHYEQYF. The CDR3 DNA reads TGTGCCAGCAAAACCGGACTAGCGGGTCACTACGAGCAGTACTTC.

This clone came up a few times. The chain employs TRBV4-1 and TRBJ2-5; 13 bases map to TRBD2. The V and J ends lost 1 base and 2 bases, in that order; junction bases with no gene match: 7. The CDR3 spans 18 residues. Germline V gene data show CDR1 as MGHRA and CDR2 as YSYEKL. The CDR3 is CASSQAGLAGRNQETQYF. For the CDR3, the DNA is TGCGCCAGCAGCCAAGCGGGACTAGCGGGGAGGAATCAAGAGACCCAGTACTTC.

J is TRBJ2-7 and V is TRBV12-3 or TRBV12-4, with 12 positions matching TRBD2. The CDR3 totals 13 residues. Trimming cost V 6 bases and J 7 bases; bases outside gene matches: 4. CDR3 DNA: TGTGCCAGCAGGACTAGCGGGAGTTTTGAGCAGTACTTC. Encoded protein: CASRTSGSFEQYF.

CDR3 in amino acids: CATGLAGTNYEQYF. CDR3 bases: TGTGCCACCGGACTAGCGGGAACGAACTACGAGCAGTACTTC. The chain employs TRBV15 and TRBJ2-7; TRBD2 matches 12 bases. The germline V gene encodes CDR1 LNHNV and CDR2 YYDKDF (reference sequence). This CDR3 has 14 amino acids. The trim removed 8 bases at V and 3 bases at J, leaving 5 bases unmatched. Filled out from reference TRBV15 and TRBJ2-7, the complete variable domain reads DAMVIQNPRYQVTQFGKPVTLSCSQTLNHNVMYWYQQKSSQAPKLLFHYYDKDFNNEADTPDNFQSRRPNTSFCFLDIRSPGLGDTAMYLCATGLAGTNYEQYFGPGTRLTVT.

This clone was seen only a few times. The chain is built from TRBV10-3 and TRBJ1-1; unclear D gene. Germline-derived CDR1 and CDR2 are ENHRY and SYGVKD. The CDR3 is 14 amino acids. Trimming took off 2 bases at V and 0 bases at J, with 7 bases between the two ends. The CDR3 reads CAISEPQMNTEAFF. The CDR3 bases are TGTGCCATCAGTGAGCCCCAGATGAACACTGAAGCTTTCTTT.

The chain links TRBV19 to TRBJ1-1, with 8 bases that match TRBD1. The CDR3 covers 14 residues. J gave up 4 bases and V 6 bases, and 7 bases lay outside the gene matches. Germline V gene lookup returns CDR1 LNHDA and CDR2 SQIVND (reference sequence). DNA of the CDR3: TGTGCCAGTAGGGGGACAGGTTCGAGCACTGAAGCTTTCTTT. This codes for CASRGTGSSTEAFF.

The J gene is TRBJ2-7, the V gene TRBV10-1; D is possibly TRBD2 (5 bases). Germline loops: CDR1 WNHNN, CDR2 SYGVQD (reference sequence). The CDR3 covers 13 residues. Trimming stripped 2 bases from V and 5 bases from J, with 10 bases between. Here the CDR3 reads CASSEPPGDEQYF. As DNA, the CDR3 is TGCGCCAGCAGTGAGCCCCCCGGGGACGAGCAGTACTTC.

The CDR3: CASSPRQGLWETQYF. In nucleotides, the CDR3 is TGCGCCAGCAGCCCCCGACAGGGCCTATGGGAGACCCAGTACTTC. The chain uses TRBV5-1 and TRBJ2-5; TRBD1 agrees at 7 bases. The germline gives CDR1 SGHRS, CDR2 YFSETQ. The CDR3 is 15 amino acids. The V gene end was trimmed by 4 bases and the J gene end by 5 bases; junction bases not matched to a gene: 11.

The chain recombines TRBV3-1 (or the pseudogene TRBV3-2) with TRBJ1-4; no firm D call. The CDR3 sequence is 13 residues long. The V end lost 1 base, the J end lost 8 bases, and 8 bases lay between the germline ends. CDR1 and CDR2 (germline): LGHDT, YNNKEL (reference sequence). CDR3 sequence (DNA): TGTGCCAGCAGCCAAGCACCGGGAGAAAAACTGTTTTTT. The encoded protein is CASSQAPGEKLFF.

The V and J genes are TRBV5-1 and TRBJ2-1; 11 bases match TRBD2. The CDR3 is 16 residues long. Germline V gene data show CDR1 as SGHRS and CDR2 as YFSETQ. Losses at the gene ends were 1 base for V and 9 bases for J; bases not matched to a gene: 9. The CDR3 DNA reads as TGCGCCAGCAGCTTGAGAAGTAGCGGGGGGGCCGCTGAGCAGTTCTTC. Amino acid sequence: CASSLRSSGGAAEQFF.

The chain employs TRBV11-3 and TRBJ2-5, with TRBD2 matching 13 bases. Losses at the gene ends were 5 bases for V and 7 bases for J; bases not matched to a gene: 4. Germline V gene sequence: CDR1 SGHNT, CDR2 YENEEA. The CDR3 length is 14 residues. CDR3 DNA: TGTGCCAGCAGCCCCAGGACTAGCGGGGGGACCCAGTACTTC. Translated, it gives CASSPRTSGGTQYF.